This T cell receptor (beta chain) was recorded in a study of blood T cell repertoires in COVID-19. About the research overall: Spain, Italy and the United States supplied samples that represented acute and convalescent COVID-19. PBMCs, B-cell-depleted T cells, or T cells provided the cDNA or gDNA that made up the material.

Original analysis: Estimated nucleated cell counts came from reference gene primer amplification. Sequencing used immunoSEQ multiplex PCR; TCRdb keeps in-frame clones, though not all of them. V and J calls and clone size follow that table, whereas D and trimming were derived from the DNA. Of roughly 300,000 clones in the sample, over 75% are singletons; the top ten hold more than 9%. Each recovered donor of Cohort 3 presented with two negative PCRs, clearance, or symptom resolution. V was shortened by 3 bases and J by 3 bases, with 10 bases between the two germline ends. The CDR3 runs 14 residues. The germline gives CDR1 SGDLS, CDR2 YYNGEE.

The sequence was obtained from a young woman who had recovered from COVID-19. This chain uses TRBV9 with TRBJ1-3; tentatively, D is TRBD1 (5 bases). Sequencing input: PBMCs or T cells enriched from blood (not recorded which). In DNA form, the CDR3 reads TGTGCCAGCAGCGAATCGACAGTTGGAAACACCATATATTTT. Amino acid sequence: CASSESTVGNTIYF.